Listed below are T cell receptor beta chains from one sample, sequenced in a study of cytomegalovirus exposure and HLA in healthy donors. Data came from immunoSEQ multiplex PCR; TCRdb stores just in-frame clones and leaves some out. Here the sample spans 150,000 to 200,000 clones, 82% being singletons. The sample was PBMCs. The receptors stem from a male donor in good health and CMV-seronegative. Both conserved end residues are trimmed from each CDR3. Only some rows state a clone size, as once, few, many or a class for expanded clones.

v_gene	j_gene	abundance	CDR3aa
TRBV6-6	TRBJ2-5	NA	ASTLVVERAQY
TRBV7-3	NA	NA	ASSNRDRGYEQY
TRBV7-9	TRBJ1-2	few	SSSLPFSRGQYYT
TRBV7-7	TRBJ2-5	NA	ASSSGRTVLETQY
TRBV29-1	TRBJ2-7	NA	SVTGSVFRYEQY
TRBV7-7	TRBJ2-5	NA	ASSFGLAGSRETQY
TRBV6-1	TRBJ2-2	NA	ASSDGLAGVNGELF
TRBV27	TRBJ1-2	NA	ASSLSTGVDYGYT
TRBV6-5	TRBJ2-7	NA	ASRLGQGLSGEQY
TRBV19	TRBJ1-2	once	ASNFGGINYGYT
TRBV7-6	TRBJ2-2	NA	ASSLVAERVPGELF
TRBV4-1	TRBJ2-7	NA	ASSQEGQGRYEQY
TRBV6-5	TRBJ2-3	NA	ASRLGQQTDTQY
TRBV19	TRBJ2-1	once	ASKRNPVDEQF
TRBV7-7	TRBJ2-1	NA	ASSLAELNEQF
TRBV11-2	TRBJ1-1	NA	ASSSRTVMNTEAF
TRBV27	TRBJ1-1	once	ASRGTGVNTEAF
TRBV11-2	TRBJ2-7	NA	ASSLGGIQGWWGSYEQY
TRBV7-3	TRBJ2-7	few	ASSSLGTGDYEQY
TRBV7-8	TRBJ2-1	NA	ASMAGTYNEQF
TRBV9	TRBJ1-4	NA	ASSADSNRLF
TRBV14	TRBJ1-4	few	ASSQGREGEKLF
TRBV11-2	TRBJ2-5	NA	ASSPGPLAGGQETQY
TRBV18	TRBJ2-3	NA	ASSPGGGTDTQY
TRBV7-6	TRBJ2-3	NA	ASSPGTSTQY
TRBV27	TRBJ1-1	NA	ASINHRGYNNEAF
TRBV5-6	TRBJ2-5	NA	ASSFRQGLYETQY
TRBV2	TRBJ2-7	NA	ASSEPHRGPSSYEQY
TRBV18	TRBJ2-7	NA	ASSPRDSLTYEQY
TRBV18	TRBJ2-2	NA	ASSRARNTGELF
TRBV28	TRBJ2-7	NA	ASSLSVAALYEQY
TRBV7-9	TRBJ1-6	NA	ASSSDRDRGYSPLH
TRBV28	TRBJ2-4	NA	ASRGGVAKNIQY
TRBV4-3	TRBJ2-5	NA	ASSQDSGWETQY
TRBV7-2	TRBJ2-3	NA	ASSVKGATDTQY
TRBV2	TRBJ2-1	NA	ASWGGPYNEQF
TRBV7-6	TRBJ2-7	NA	ASSFQGFGANYEQY
TRBV19	TRBJ1-4	NA	ASTDWGGPTNEKLF
TRBV14	TRBJ2-5	NA	ASSQFQTQETQY
TRBV5-1	TRBJ2-5	NA	ASSSFRTSGGRETQY
TRBV5-1	TRBJ1-6	NA	ASSLERGQGGSPLH
TRBV6-1	TRBJ2-7	NA	ASSELTGVYYEQY
TRBV19	TRBJ1-5	NA	ASSGTGGGQPQH
TRBV7-2	TRBJ2-7	NA	ASSLWAFYEQY
TRBV28	TRBJ1-4	NA	ASPYNEKLF
TRBV19	TRBJ2-7	NA	ASSPSGTIYEQY
TRBV5-1	TRBJ2-5	NA	ASSADRTETQY
TRBV12-2	TRBJ1-4	NA	ASRRRWILREKLF
TRBV2	TRBJ2-6	few	ASRGPGSSGANVLT
TRBV29-1	TRBJ1-4	NA	SVQDSVEEKLF
TRBV11-2	TRBJ1-1	NA	ASSLGQGLGTEAF
TRBV5-1	TRBJ2-2	few	ASSLKMTGELF
TRBV9	TRBJ2-7	NA	ASSVVASGSLYEQY
TRBV19	TRBJ2-3	NA	ASSAEGTGFVNTQY
TRBV27	TRBJ2-7	NA	ASSLAGTAAYEQY
TRBV27	TRBJ1-3	NA	ASRQLAGNTIY
TRBV29-1	TRBJ2-7	few	SVGGTSGRYYEQY
TRBV29-1	TRBJ2-7	NA	SVEGGRNEQY
TRBV27	TRBJ2-6	NA	ASSRTGKSSGANVLT
TRBV5-4	TRBJ2-7	NA	ASRLTGDYEQY